The rows below give T cell receptor beta chains drawn from one sample of a study of Ad26.COV2.S vaccination and SARS-CoV-2 variants. Profiled with immunoSEQ multiplex PCR; TCRdb holds only in-frame clones, not every one. The table lists 350,000 to 500,000 clones, 89% of them singletons, with around 2.6% in the top ten. The sequencing used peripheral blood, collected in a trial of Ad26.COV2.S vaccine versus placebo. These receptors all stem from a person aged 18 to 59 who received the Ad26.COV2.S COVID-19 vaccine or a placebo. The CDR3 runs from the conserved cysteine through the conserved F or W. D genes are given only for firm matches. For some rows the clone size is stated as once, few or many, or as a class when expanded; others skip it.

.	.	TRBV9	TRBJ1-2	CASSGRGGHYGYTF	TGTGCCAGCAGCGGTAGGGGCGGTCACTATGGCTACACCTTC
.	.	TRBV25-1	TRBJ2-7	CASSEPHVSGSYEQYF	TGTGCCAGCAGTGAGCCTCACGTCTCAGGGTCCTACGAGCAGTACTTC
once	.	TRBV7-2	TRBJ1-6	CASSLAGPVNSPLHF	TGTGCCAGCAGCTTAGCGGGACCCGTCAATTCACCCCTCCACTTT
once	.	TRBV2	TRBJ2-1	CASSESGWAINYNEQFF	TGTGCCAGCAGTGAGTCGGGGTGGGCGATCAACTACAATGAGCAGTTCTTC
.	.	TRBV3-1/TRBV3-2	TRBJ2-4	CASHKLIAVQAKNIQYF	TGTGCCAGCCACAAACTGATAGCGGTGCAAGCCAAAAACATTCAGTACTTC
.	.	TRBV2	TRBJ2-3	CASSVDVSTDTQYF	TGTGCCAGCAGTGTGGATGTCAGCACAGATACGCAGTATTTT
.	.	TRBV2	TRBJ1-5	CASLGNNQPQHF	TGTGCCAGCCTCGGAAACAATCAGCCCCAGCATTTT
.	.	TRBV7-3	TRBJ2-1	CASSKDRYNEQFF	TGTGCCAGCAGCAAGGACAGATACAATGAGCAGTTCTTC
.	.	TRBV6-2/TRBV6-3	TRBJ1-1	CASSPIWSGAEAFF	TGTGCCAGCAGTCCAATATGGAGTGGCGCTGAAGCTTTCTTT
.	.	TRBV9	TRBJ1-3	CASSQAGQVDTIYF	TGTGCCAGCAGCCAAGCAGGCCAAGTGGACACCATATATTTT
.	.	TRBV11-2	TRBJ2-7	CASSLIYEQYF	TGTGCCAGCAGCTTAATCTACGAGCAGTACTTC
.	.	TRBV12-3/TRBV12-4	TRBJ2-3	CASSLVAWDTQYF	TGTGCCAGCAGTTTAGTCGCTTGGGATACGCAGTATTTT
.	.	TRBV19	TRBJ1-1	CASRQGGENTEAFF	TGTGCCAGTAGACAGGGAGGCGAGAACACTGAAGCTTTCTTT
.	TRBD1	TRBV12-3/TRBV12-4	TRBJ2-7	CASGEQGAHEQYF	TGTGCCAGCGGTGAACAGGGGGCCCACGAGCAGTACTTC
.	TRBD1	TRBV30	TRBJ2-1	CAWTGQGPYNEQFF	TGTGCCTGGACGGGACAGGGGCCCTACAATGAGCAGTTCTTC
.	TRBD1	TRBV5-1	TRBJ2-7	CASSWGTGVEQYF	TGCGCCAGCAGCTGGGGGACAGGGGTCGAGCAGTACTTC
once	.	TRBV5-1	TRBJ2-7	CASSWGTDSYEQYF	TGCGCCAGCAGCTGGGGGACTGACTCCTACGAGCAGTACTTC
.	.	TRBV19	TRBJ2-6	CASSTSYQTLSGANVLTF	TGTGCCAGTAGTACCAGTTATCAGACACTCTCTGGGGCCAACGTCCTGACTTTC
.	.	TRBV18	TRBJ1-4	CASSPRGEKLFF	TGTGCCAGCTCACCAAGGGGAGAAAAACTGTTTTTT
once	.	TRBV28	TRBJ2-6	CASRWDGSGANVLTF	TGTGCCAGCAGATGGGACGGCTCTGGGGCCAACGTCCTGACTTTC
.	.	TRBV4-2	TRBJ1-2	CASSQVRGFSGYTF	TGTGCCAGCAGCCAAGTGAGGGGGTTCTCTGGCTACACCTTC
.	.	TRBV6-6	TRBJ1-5	CASSLDRLPQHF	TGTGCCAGCAGTTTGGATCGGCTCCCCCAGCATTTT
.	.	TRBV5-5	TRBJ1-1	CASSLYGSSTEAFF	TGTGCCAGCAGCTTGTATGGTAGTAGCACTGAAGCTTTCTTT
.	TRBD1	TRBV4-3	TRBJ1-5	CASSQDRGRPQHF	TGCGCCAGCAGCCAGGACAGGGGAAGGCCCCAGCATTTT
.	.	TRBV7-9	TRBJ2-5	CASSPGTGAQETQYF	TGTGCCAGCAGCCCCGGGACTGGGGCCCAAGAGACCCAGTACTTC
.	.	TRBV27	TRBJ1-1	CASSWGVNTEAFF	TGTGCCAGCAGTTGGGGGGTGAACACTGAAGCTTTCTTT
.	.	TRBV5-1	TRBJ1-6	CASRPPGDGSISPLHF	TGCGCCAGCAGGCCCCCAGGTGATGGTTCAATTTCACCCCTCCACTTT
.	TRBD1	TRBV6-6	TRBJ1-1	CASSYSTGGLTEAFF	TGTGCCAGCAGTTACTCGACAGGGGGCTTGACTGAAGCTTTCTTT
.	.	TRBV7-9	TRBJ2-5	CASSPTIGLSQETQYF	TGTGCCAGCAGCCCTACCATTGGTCTGAGTCAAGAGACCCAGTACTTC
.	.	TRBV2	TRBJ2-5	CASSELAISSETQYF	TGTGCCAGCAGTGAATTAGCGATCAGTTCGGAGACCCAGTACTTC
.	TRBD2	TRBV10-2	TRBJ2-1	CATLPWGVGRSGGANEQFF	TGCGCCACCCTCCCCTGGGGAGTAGGGAGAAGCGGGGGGGCGAATGAGCAGTTCTTC
.	TRBD2	TRBV11-2	TRBJ2-3	CASSLVGPSGGQYF	TGTGCCAGCAGCTTAGTAGGTCCCTCGGGGGGTCAGTATTTT
once	TRBD1	TRBV29-1	TRBJ1-1	CSAHRGGTEAFF	TGCAGCGCACACAGGGGAGGCACTGAAGCTTTCTTT